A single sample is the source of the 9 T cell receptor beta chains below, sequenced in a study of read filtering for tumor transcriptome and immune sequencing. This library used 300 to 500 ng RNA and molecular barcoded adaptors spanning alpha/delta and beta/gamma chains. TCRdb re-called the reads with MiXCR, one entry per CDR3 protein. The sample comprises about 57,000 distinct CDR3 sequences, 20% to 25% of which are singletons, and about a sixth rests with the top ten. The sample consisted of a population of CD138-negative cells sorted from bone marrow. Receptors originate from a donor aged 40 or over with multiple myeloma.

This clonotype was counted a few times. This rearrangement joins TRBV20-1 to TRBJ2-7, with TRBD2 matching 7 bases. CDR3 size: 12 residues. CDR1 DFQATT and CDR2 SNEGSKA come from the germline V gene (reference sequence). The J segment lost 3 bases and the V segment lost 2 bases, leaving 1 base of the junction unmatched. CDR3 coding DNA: TGCAGTGCTAGAAGGGAGGGCTACGAGCAGTACTTC. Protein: CSARREGYEQYF.

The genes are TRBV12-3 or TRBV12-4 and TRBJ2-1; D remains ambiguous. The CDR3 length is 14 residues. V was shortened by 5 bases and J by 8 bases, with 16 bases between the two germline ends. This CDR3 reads CASSTRTGRYEQFF. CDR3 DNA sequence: TGTGCCAGCAGTACCCGGACCGGGCGATATGAGCAGTTCTTC.

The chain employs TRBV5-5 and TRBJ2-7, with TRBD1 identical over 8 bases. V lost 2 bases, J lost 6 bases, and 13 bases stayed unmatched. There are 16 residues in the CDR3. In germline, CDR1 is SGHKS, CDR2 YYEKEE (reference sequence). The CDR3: CASSFASGQGMGEQYF. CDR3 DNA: TGTGCCAGCAGCTTTGCTTCCGGACAGGGCATGGGCGAGCAGTACTTC.

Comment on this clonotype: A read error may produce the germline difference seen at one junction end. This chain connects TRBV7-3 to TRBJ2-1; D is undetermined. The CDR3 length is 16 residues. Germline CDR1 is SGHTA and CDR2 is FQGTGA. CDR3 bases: TGTGCCAGCAGCTCTACTCGCGCCAGCGCCTACAATGATCAGTTCTTC. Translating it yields CASSSTRASAYNDQFF.

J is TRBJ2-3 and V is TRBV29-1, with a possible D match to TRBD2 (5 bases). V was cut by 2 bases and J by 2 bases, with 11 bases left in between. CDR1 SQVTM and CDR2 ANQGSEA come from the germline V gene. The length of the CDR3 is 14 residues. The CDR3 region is CSVETSGPTDTQYF. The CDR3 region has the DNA TGCAGCGTTGAAACCAGCGGCCCCACAGATACGCAGTATTTT.

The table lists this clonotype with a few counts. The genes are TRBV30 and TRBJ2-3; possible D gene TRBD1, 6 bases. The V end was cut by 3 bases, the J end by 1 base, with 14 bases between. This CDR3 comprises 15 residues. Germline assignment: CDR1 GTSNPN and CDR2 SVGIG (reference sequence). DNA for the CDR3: TGTGCCTGGAGCGACTTAGCAGGGGGCACAGATACGCAGTATTTT. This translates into CAWSDLAGGTDTQYF. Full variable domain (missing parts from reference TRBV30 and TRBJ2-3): SQTIHQWPATLVQPVGSPLSLECTVEGTSNPNLYWYRQAAGRGLQLLFYSVGIGQISSEVPQNLSASRPQDRQFILSSKKLLLSDSGFYLCAWSDLAGGTDTQYFGPGTRLTVL.

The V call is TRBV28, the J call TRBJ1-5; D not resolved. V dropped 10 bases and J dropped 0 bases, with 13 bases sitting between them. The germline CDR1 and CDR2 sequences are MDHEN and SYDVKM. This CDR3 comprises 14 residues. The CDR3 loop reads CATVGGYSNQPQHF. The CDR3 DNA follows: TGTGCCACCGTGGGAGGATATAGCAATCAGCCCCAGCATTTT.

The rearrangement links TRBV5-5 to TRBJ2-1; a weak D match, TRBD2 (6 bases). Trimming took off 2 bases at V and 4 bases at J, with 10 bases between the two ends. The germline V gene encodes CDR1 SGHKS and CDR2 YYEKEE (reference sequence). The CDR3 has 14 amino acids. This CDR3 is CASSFLGGYNEQFF. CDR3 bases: TGTGCCAGCAGCTTTCTGGGGGGATACAATGAGCAGTTCTTC.

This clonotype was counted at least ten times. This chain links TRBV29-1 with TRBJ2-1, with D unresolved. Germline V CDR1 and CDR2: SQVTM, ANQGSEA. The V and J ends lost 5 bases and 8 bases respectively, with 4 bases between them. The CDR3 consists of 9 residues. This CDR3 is CSVSYEQFF. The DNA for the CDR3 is TGCAGCGTTTCCTATGAGCAGTTCTTC.